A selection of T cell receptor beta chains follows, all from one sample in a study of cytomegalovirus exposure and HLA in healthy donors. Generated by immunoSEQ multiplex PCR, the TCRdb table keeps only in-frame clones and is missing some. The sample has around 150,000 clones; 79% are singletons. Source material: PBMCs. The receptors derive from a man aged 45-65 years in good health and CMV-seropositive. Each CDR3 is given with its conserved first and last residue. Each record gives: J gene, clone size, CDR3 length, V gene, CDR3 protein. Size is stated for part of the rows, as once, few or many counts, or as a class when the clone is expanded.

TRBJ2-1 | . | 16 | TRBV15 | CATSRDIPPSDNEQFF
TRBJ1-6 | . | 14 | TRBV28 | CASSLFFNNSPLHF
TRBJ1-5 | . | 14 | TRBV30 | CAWSHGQGAQPQHF
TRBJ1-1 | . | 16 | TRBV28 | CASSFPRQGVDTEAFF
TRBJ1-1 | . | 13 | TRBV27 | CASSLSGDTEAFF
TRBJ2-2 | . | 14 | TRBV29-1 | CSARTSGNTGELFF
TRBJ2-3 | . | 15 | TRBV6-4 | CASSVTSGSADTQYF
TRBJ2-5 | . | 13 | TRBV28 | CASRLAGQETQYF
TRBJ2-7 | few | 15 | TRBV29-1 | CSVESDSQDSYEQYF
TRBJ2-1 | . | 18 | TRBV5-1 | CASSFIGPPGLFDNEQFF
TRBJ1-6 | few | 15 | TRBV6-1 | CASSIRDSRNSPLHF
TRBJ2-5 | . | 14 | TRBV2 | CASSAASGGETQYF
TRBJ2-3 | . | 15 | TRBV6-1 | CASSFGTERTDTQYF
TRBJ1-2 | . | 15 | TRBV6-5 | CASSVTGGRDYGYTF